The text below deals with one T cell receptor beta chain. This specimen comes from a study of T cell repertoires in cytomegalovirus infection. TCRdb analysed the reads with MiXCR anew, one entry per CDR3 protein. Of about 250,000 distinct CDR3 sequences listed, about 18% were seen once; the top ten hold about 45%. The CDR3 is 17 residues long. Unmatched junction bases numbered 6, after V lost 4 bases and J lost 3 bases. Germline V gene data show CDR1 as MDHEN and CDR2 as SYDVKM. The TCR originated in a human donor in good health (CMV status not recorded). Some clones in this sample may be carry-over from other donors' samples. The genes are TRBV28 and TRBJ2-3; 14 nucleotides align to TRBD2. Specimen: CD8+ T cells from PBMCs. The CDR3 sequence is CASSSGLAGVKTDTQYF. Written as DNA, the CDR3 is TGTGCCAGCAGTTCGGGACTAGCGGGGGTTAAGACAGATACGCAGTATTTT.